Many counts were recorded for the clone carrying this T cell receptor beta chain. Libraries of TCR beta came from iRepertoire HTBI primers plus Arm-PCR of CDR3 regions. TCRdb fed the multiplex PCR reads into MiXCR, producing one record per CDR3 protein. This table holds 200,000 to 250,000 distinct CDR3 sequences, roughly 19% found once. Time point defined: newly diagnosed GD, antithyroid drugs for less than 3 months. Construction of the TCR library relied on RNA isolated from PBMCs. The data originate from a study of regulatory T cells in long-lasting Graves disease. This CDR3 comprises 14 residues. Trimming at V came to 6 bases and at J to 3 bases, leaving 2 bases not matched to a gene. Germline V lookup: CDR1 MDHEN, CDR2 SYDVKM. In addition, the sample was reused for a study of T cells in Graves' hyperthyroidism and ophthalmopathy.

The TCR sequence derives from a woman under 40 with Graves disease. This rearrangement joins TRBV28 to TRBJ2-1; 10 nucleotides match TRBD2. Source: peripheral blood mononuclear cells (PBMCs), taken at new diagnosis, from a patient treated with antithyroid drugs. The CDR3 DNA reads TGTGCCAGCAGCCGACTAGCGGGCTACAATGAGCAGTTCTTC. The encoded protein is CASSRLAGYNEQFF.